Listed here is a single TCR beta chain. Trimming removed 4 bases at V and 8 bases at J, with 24 bases between. Germline-derived CDR1 and CDR2 are SQVTM and ANQGSEA. There are 16 residues in the CDR3. Sequencing used immunoSEQ multiplex PCR; TCRdb keeps in-frame clones, though not all of them. This sample carries more than 2 million clones, 90% to 95% of them seen once, and the ten largest clones take about 1.6%. This sample was included in a study of shared clonotypes between healthy human individuals. CD45RO-negative cells were positively selected for CCR7, leaving out terminally differentiated effector memory CD45RA+ cells.

The receptor comes from a young man in good health. Some clones in this sample may be carry-over from other donors' samples. V and J are TRBV29-1 and TRBJ2-4, with D perhaps TRBD1 or TRBD2 (6 bases each). Sequenced input: naive CD8+ T cells from PBMCs. The CDR3 DNA reads TGCAGCGTTGCACCGAGGGGGGACGGCCCCGGGGACATTCAGTACTTC. Its protein is CSVAPRGDGPGDIQYF.